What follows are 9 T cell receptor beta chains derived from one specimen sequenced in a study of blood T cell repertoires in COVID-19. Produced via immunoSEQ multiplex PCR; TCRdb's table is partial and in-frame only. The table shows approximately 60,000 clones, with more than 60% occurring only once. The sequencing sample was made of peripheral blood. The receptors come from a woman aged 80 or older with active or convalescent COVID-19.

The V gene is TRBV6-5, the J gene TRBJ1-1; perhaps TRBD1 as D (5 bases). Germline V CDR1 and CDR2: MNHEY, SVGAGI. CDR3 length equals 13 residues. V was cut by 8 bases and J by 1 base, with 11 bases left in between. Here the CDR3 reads CASRRGENTEAFF. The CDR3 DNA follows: TGTGCCAGCCGACGGGGGGAGAACACTGAAGCTTTCTTT.

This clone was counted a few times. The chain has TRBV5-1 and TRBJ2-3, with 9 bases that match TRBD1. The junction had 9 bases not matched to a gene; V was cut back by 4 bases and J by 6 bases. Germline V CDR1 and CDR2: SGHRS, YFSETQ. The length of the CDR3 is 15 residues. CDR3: CASSRTGARPDTQYF. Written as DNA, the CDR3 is TGCGCCAGCAGCAGGACAGGGGCCCGGCCCGATACGCAGTATTTT. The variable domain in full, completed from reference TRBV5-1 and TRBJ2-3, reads KAGVTQTPRYLIKTRGQQVTLSCSPISGHRSVSWYQQTPGQGLQFLFEYFSETQRNKGNFPGRFSGRQFSNSRSEMNVSTLELGDSALYLCASSRTGARPDTQYFGPGTRLTVL.

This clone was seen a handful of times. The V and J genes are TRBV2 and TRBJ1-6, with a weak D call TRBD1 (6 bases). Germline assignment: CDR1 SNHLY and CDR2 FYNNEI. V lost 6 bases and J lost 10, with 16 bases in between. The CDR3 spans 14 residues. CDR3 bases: TGTGCCAGCAGCACGAACAGGGAACTCTCACCCCTCCACTTT. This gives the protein CASSTNRELSPLHF.

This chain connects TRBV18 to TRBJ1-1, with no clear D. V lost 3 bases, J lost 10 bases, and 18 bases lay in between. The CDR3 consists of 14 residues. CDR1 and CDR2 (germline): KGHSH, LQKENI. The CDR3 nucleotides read TGTGCCAGCTCACCGAGTACGGGAAAAGGTCTAGCTTTCTTT. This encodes CASSPSTGKGLAFF.

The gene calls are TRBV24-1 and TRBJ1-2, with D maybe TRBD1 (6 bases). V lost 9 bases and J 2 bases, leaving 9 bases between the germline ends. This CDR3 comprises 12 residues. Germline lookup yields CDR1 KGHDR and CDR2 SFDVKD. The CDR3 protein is CATPDRNYGYTF. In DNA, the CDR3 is TGTGCCACCCCGGACAGAAACTATGGCTACACCTTC.

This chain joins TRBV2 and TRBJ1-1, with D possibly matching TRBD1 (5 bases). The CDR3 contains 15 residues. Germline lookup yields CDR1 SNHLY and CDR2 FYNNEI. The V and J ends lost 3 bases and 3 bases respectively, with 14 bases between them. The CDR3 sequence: CASSEIGGGDTEAFF. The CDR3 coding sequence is TGTGCCAGCAGTGAGATTGGGGGAGGGGACACTGAAGCTTTCTTT. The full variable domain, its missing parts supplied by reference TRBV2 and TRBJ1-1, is EPEVTQTPSHQVTQMGQEVILRCVPISNHLYFYWYRQILGQKVEFLVSFYNNEISEKSEIFDDQFSVERPDGSNFTLKIRSTKLEDSAMYFCASSEIGGGDTEAFFGQGTRLTVV.

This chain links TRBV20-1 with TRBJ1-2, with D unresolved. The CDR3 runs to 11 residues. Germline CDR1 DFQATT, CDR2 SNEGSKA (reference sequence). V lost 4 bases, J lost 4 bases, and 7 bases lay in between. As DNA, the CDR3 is TGCAGTGCTAAACAGATCTATGGCTACACCTTC. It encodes CSAKQIYGYTF.

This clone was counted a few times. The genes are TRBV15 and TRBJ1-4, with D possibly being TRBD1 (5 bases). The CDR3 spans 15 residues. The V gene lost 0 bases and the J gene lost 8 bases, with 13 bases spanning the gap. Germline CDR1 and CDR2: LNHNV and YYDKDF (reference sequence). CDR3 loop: CATSRDSQGGEKLFF. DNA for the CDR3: TGTGCCACCAGCAGAGATAGCCAGGGCGGCGAAAAACTGTTTTTT.

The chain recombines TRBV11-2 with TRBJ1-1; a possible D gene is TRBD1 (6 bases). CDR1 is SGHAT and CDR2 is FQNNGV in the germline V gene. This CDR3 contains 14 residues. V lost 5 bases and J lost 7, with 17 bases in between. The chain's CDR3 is CASSRLGTLVEAFF. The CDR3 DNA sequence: TGTGCCAGCAGCCGACTCGGGACACTCGTTGAAGCTTTCTTT.